Sequencing of this TCR beta chain was carried out in a study of control samples from healthy donors and cancer patients. The protocol was immunoSEQ multiplex PCR, while the TCRdb copy is restricted to in-frame clones and leaves out a portion. The sample lists about 89,000 clones; over 65% were seen once. The material sequenced was blood. The sequence came from a woman aged 40 to 50 in good health.

CDR3 in amino acids: CASSRGDTNSPLHF. The DNA for the CDR3 is TGTGCCAGCTCACGGGGAGACACTAATTCACCCCTCCACTTT. V usage is TRBV18 and J usage is TRBJ1-6; no reliable D call. Trimming left V 4 bases short and J 6 bases short, with 10 bases between. Germline V gene data show CDR1 as KGHSH and CDR2 as LQKENI. The CDR3 runs 14 residues.